The subject of this entry is one TCR beta chain. This specimen comes from a study of PD-1 blockade in mismatch repair-deficient tumors. Germline CDR1 reads KGHSH; CDR2 reads LQKENI. CDR3 length: 16 residues. J was trimmed by 4 bases and V by 6 bases; bases with no gene match: 10. The data were produced by immunoSEQ multiplex PCR, yet TCRdb's version contains in-frame clones alone and is incomplete. The sample records about 100,000 clones, over 65% being singletons. The TCR comes from an adult with mismatch repair-deficient cancer. The starting material was peripheral blood, obtained about 33 weeks after starting pembrolizumab. The gene calls are TRBV18 and TRBJ2-2; 8 bases align to TRBD2. The CDR3 bases are TGTGCCAGCTCGTCAACCAGCGGGAGAAGCACCGGGGAGCTGTTTTTT. Residues: CASSSTSGRSTGELFF.